The entry below describes one T cell receptor (beta chain). Its antigen is unidentified. The data were obtained in a study of cytomegalovirus exposure and HLA in healthy donors. Study-wide points: Confirmation in vitro established that three CMV-associated chains were specific for CMV antigens. Published work reported that the classifier diagnosed cytomegalovirus status with high specificity and sensitivity.

Germline V gene data show CDR1 as SGDLS and CDR2 as YYNGEE. This CDR3 region has 14 residues. Trimming removed 4 bases from V and 0 bases from J, with 8 bases in between. Assay: immunoSEQ multiplex PCR; the TCRdb copy retains only in-frame clones and omits some. Of 110,000 to 150,000 clones listed, roughly nine tenths are singletons. The chain uses TRBV9 and TRBJ2-1; D ambiguous. This clonotype was sampled from a woman aged 18-29 years in good health and CMV-seropositive. What was sequenced was PBMCs. This chain's CDR3 is CASSPSSSYNEQFF. The CDR3 DNA reads TGTGCCAGCAGCCCTTCGAGCTCCTACAATGAGCAGTTCTTC. The variable domain in full, completed from reference TRBV9 and TRBJ2-1, reads DSGVTQTPKHLITATGQRVTLRCSPRSGDLSVYWYQQSLDQGLQFLIQYYNGEERAKGNILERFSAQQFPDLHSELNLSSLELGDSALYFCASSPSSSYNEQFFGPGTRLTVL.